Listed below are T cell receptor beta chains from one sample, sequenced in a study of T cell responses to AZD1222 COVID-19 vaccine. TCRdb keeps only in-frame clones here, not all; method: immunoSEQ multiplex PCR. The data hold about 150,000 clones, with about 89% observed a single time. The material sequenced was peripheral blood, taken on day 0 of AZD1222 vaccination. The receptor set was obtained from an adult in good health. CDR3s include the opening cysteine and the closing phenylalanine or tryptophan. D genes are given only for firm matches. Clone size is shown for a subset of rows, as once, few, many or a class of expanded clone.

size	V	D	J	DNA	CDR3
.	TRBV11-2	TRBD2	TRBJ2-2	TGTGCCAGCAGCGTGACTAGCGGGGCGAACACCGGGGAGCTGTTTTTT	CASSVTSGANTGELFF
few	TRBV6-5	TRBD1	TRBJ1-6	TGTGCCAGTGGGGACAGGGAGAATTCACCCCTCCACTTT	CASGDRENSPLHF
.	TRBV7-8	TRBD1	TRBJ1-2	TGTGCCAGCAGCTTGACCTGGGCGGGACAGGGGCGGAGCGGCTACACCTTC	CASSLTWAGQGRSGYTF
.	TRBV28	TRBD2	TRBJ2-3	TGTGCCAGCAGTTTGGGATTTGGTTTGCGGGAGGGACCCGATACGCAGTATTTT	CASSLGFGLREGPDTQYF
once	TRBV7-7	.	TRBJ1-1	TGTGCCAGCAGCCCCCAGACCCTCACTGAAGCTTTCTTT	CASSPQTLTEAFF
.	TRBV12-3/TRBV12-4	.	TRBJ1-5	TGTGCCAGCAGTTTTAATCAGCCCCAGCATTTT	CASSFNQPQHF
.	TRBV2	.	TRBJ1-2	TGTGCCAGCAAGGGGGACGCCCGGGGCTACACCTTC	CASKGDARGYTF
.	TRBV28	TRBD1	TRBJ1-2	TGTGCCAGCAGTGGTAGCGGGACAGCCTTGTTCTTTGGAGGGGATGGCTACACCTTC	CASSGSGTALFFGGDGYTF
.	TRBV14	.	TRBJ1-2	TGTGCCAGCAGCCAAGACCTCAGGACATCCTATGGCTACACCTTC	CASSQDLRTSYGYTF
.	TRBV11-2	TRBD1	TRBJ1-4	TGTGCCAGCAGCCCTCGCAGGGGGCGAGCAACTAATGAAAAACTGTTTTTT	CASSPRRGRATNEKLFF
.	TRBV2	.	TRBJ1-5	TGTGCCAGCAGTACAGACTCCCGACTCAATCAGCCCCAGCATTTT	CASSTDSRLNQPQHF
.	TRBV4-2	TRBD2	TRBJ2-7	TGTGCCAGCAGCCAAGATTCTAGCGGGAGAAGTAACGAGCAGTACTTC	CASSQDSSGRSNEQYF
.	TRBV7-2	TRBD1	TRBJ2-5	TGTGCCAGCAGCCAAAGGGACAGAAAACAAGAGACCCAGTACTTC	CASSQRDRKQETQYF
.	TRBV28	.	TRBJ1-5	TGTGCCAGCAGTTTTATAGGGGCGACCAATCAGCCCCAGCATTTT	CASSFIGATNQPQHF
.	TRBV19	.	TRBJ1-1	TGTGCCAGTAGTATGGCTGGCAGGGGAGCGAAAACTGAAGCTTTCTTT	CASSMAGRGAKTEAFF
once	TRBV11-2	.	TRBJ1-2	TGTGCCAGCAGCTTCGGGGGAAACTATGGCTACACCTTC	CASSFGGNYGYTF
.	TRBV2	TRBD2	TRBJ2-1	TGTGCCAGCAGCCTGGGACTAGCGGGGTCAAATGAGCAGTTCTTC	CASSLGLAGSNEQFF
.	TRBV2	.	TRBJ1-1	TGTGCCAGCAGTGAAACCAGGGTGTTAGCTGAAGCTTTCTTT	CASSETRVLAEAFF
.	TRBV28	TRBD2	TRBJ2-7	TGTGCCAGCAGTTTCTGCCGGGGGGGTTCTTGCGAGCAGTACTTC	CASSFCRGGSCEQYF
once	TRBV30	.	TRBJ2-2	TGTGCCTGGAGTACCGAATATTGGAGTCCGAACACCGGGGAGCTGTTTTTT	CAWSTEYWSPNTGELFF
.	TRBV4-1	TRBD2	TRBJ2-7	TGCGCCAGCAGCCAAGAGGCAGGACTAGCCATTTCATACGAGCAGTACTTC	CASSQEAGLAISYEQYF
.	TRBV1	.	TRBJ1-6	TGCACCAGCAGCCCGCATGGGCCCCGAAGCTCCTATAATTCACCCCTCCACTTT	CTSSPHGPRSSYNSPLHF
.	TRBV27	.	TRBJ2-3	TGTGCCAGCAGTTTTGAGGGGGGGGGAGATACGCAGTATTTT	CASSFEGGGDTQYF
.	TRBV27	.	TRBJ1-2	TGTGCCAGCAGTCCTCTCTCAGGGGCTAACTATGGCTACACCTTC	CASSPLSGANYGYTF
.	TRBV4-2	TRBD2	TRBJ2-7	TGTGCCAGCAGCCCTCAGCGGGAAAGCTCCTACGAGCAGTACTTC	CASSPQRESSYEQYF
.	TRBV7-2	TRBD2	TRBJ2-2	TGTGCCAGCAGCCAAAGACTAGCGGGAGGGACCGGGGAGCTGTTTTTT	CASSQRLAGGTGELFF